This record looks at one T cell receptor (beta chain) sequence and its context. The antigen is unknown. The data are from a study of PD-L1 blockade in urothelial cancer. Study-level results: Durable benefit was linked to greater 3-week expansion of tumor-associated blood clones.

Sequencing used immunoSEQ multiplex PCR; TCRdb keeps in-frame clones, though not all of them. The sample holds roughly 30,000 clones; 89% are singletons and the top ten take about 8%. V lost 0 bases and J lost 2, with 9 bases in between. Germline V gives CDR1 SGHNT, CDR2 YYREEE (reference sequence). The CDR3 totals 15 residues. Time point of the sample: peripheral blood 6 weeks after treatment start. The sample in question was PBMCs, obtained around atezolizumab (anti-PD-L1) treatment. The receptor was derived from a man at least 80 years old with urothelial cancer. The chain recombines TRBV5-4 with TRBJ2-1; maybe TRBD1 (6 bases). The CDR3 sequence is CASSLEGEPYNEQFF. The DNA for the CDR3 is TGTGCCAGCAGCTTGGAGGGGGAACCCTACAATGAGCAGTTCTTC.